The T cell receptor (beta chain) described here comes from a study of CD8 T cells in ankylosing spondylitis. TCRdb ran MiXCR on the 5' RACE reads and lists one entry per CDR3 protein. The table includes some 240,000 distinct CDR3 sequences, 15% to 20% detected once. Study findings and constraints: Made up of about eight highly homologous variants, a TCR beta motif appeared characteristic of ankylosing spondylitis blood.

CDR3 length equals 16 residues. Germline CDR1 and CDR2: SGHTA and FQGTGA. J lost 4 bases, V lost 4 bases, and 3 bases had no gene match. Note on this clonotype: Its antigen is as yet unknown.

The sample consisted of blood, either unsorted or a sorted T cell fraction (not recorded which). This receptor was taken from a male donor with ankylosing spondylitis or in good health (not recorded which). The chain combines TRBV7-3 with TRBJ2-1; 14 bases line up with TRBD2. CDR3 sequence: CASSWGTSGRYNEQFF. The CDR3 region has the DNA TGTGCCAGCAGCTGGGGGACTAGCGGGAGATACAATGAGCAGTTCTTC.